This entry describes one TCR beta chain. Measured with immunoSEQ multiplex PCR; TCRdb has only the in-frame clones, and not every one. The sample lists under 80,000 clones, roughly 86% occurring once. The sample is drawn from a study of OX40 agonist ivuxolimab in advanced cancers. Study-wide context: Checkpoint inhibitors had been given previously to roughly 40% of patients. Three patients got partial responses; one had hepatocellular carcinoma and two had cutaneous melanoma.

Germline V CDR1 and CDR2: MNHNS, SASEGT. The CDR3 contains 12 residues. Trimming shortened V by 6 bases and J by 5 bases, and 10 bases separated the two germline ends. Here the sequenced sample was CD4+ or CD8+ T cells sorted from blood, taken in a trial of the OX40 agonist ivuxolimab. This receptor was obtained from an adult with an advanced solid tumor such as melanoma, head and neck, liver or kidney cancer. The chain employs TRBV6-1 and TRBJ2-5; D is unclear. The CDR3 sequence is CASSPLRETQYF. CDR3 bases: TGTGCCAGCAGCCCTCTAAGGGAGACCCAGTACTTC.